The T cell receptor (beta chain) under discussion was sequenced for a study of blood T cell repertoires in COVID-19 (dated by TCRdb to the early 2020s). Regarding the research as a whole: Samples covering the acute and convalescent phases of COVID-19 were provided by collaborators in the United States, Italy and Spain. The prospective study material was composed of cDNA or gDNA derived from T cells, B-cell-depleted T cells, or PBMCs. Deeply sampled blood TCRbeta repertoires from subjects exposed to, actively infected with, or recovered from COVID-19 were included in the dataset. The repertoires were made available in a free public database intended to serve as a resource for research on the immune response to SARS-CoV-2. Samples came from the ongoing ImmuneRACE study (first 160 participants) plus 1,254 subjects from 6 global collaborators. Sample metadata almost always included a de-identified subject ID, COVID-19 status, age in years and sex. Where available, HLA class I and class II types were obtained from metadata supplied by the sample provider rather than from assay-based typing. Overall study outcomes, separate from this receptor: The quantity of clinical and demographic metadata differed by source and by participant and was supplied without curation.

About this clone: The target of this receptor is not known. One base away there is no much larger clone; base qualities are not given.

TCRbeta CDR3 regions were amplified from genomic DNA using the immunoSEQ Assay, a bias-controlled multiplex PCR. As for the authors' bioinformatics: Nucleated cell counts per sample were estimated from amplification of reference gene primers within the assay. Sequence reads were collapsed and filtered to measure the absolute abundance of every unique TCRbeta CDR3 rearrangement. For each sample, productive Simpson clonality was calculated as the square root of Simpson's diversity index across productive rearrangements. As stored in TCRdb, this immuneACCESS dataset retains in-frame rearrangements with V and J assigned. A fraction of the clones does not appear; measured against another copy, unresolved V genes explain less than half of the discrepancy, and the remainder lacks a known reason. V and J calls plus clone size are reproduced from that table; the DNA served to infer D and trimming. The sample has 200,000 to 250,000 clones on record, 86% of them singletons. The ten largest clones represent over 2% of the sample.

Participants in the prospective study were enrolled through a virtual design, were aged roughly 18 to 100 years, and lived in about 25 United States geographic areas. Cohort assignment in the prospective study relied on participant-reported clinical history from a screening survey and a study questionnaire. For ImmuneRACE Cohort 3, a participant was defined as recovered based on two consecutive negative NP/OP PCR tests, clearance by a healthcare professional, or resolution of symptoms. In the prospective study, whole blood, serum and a nasopharyngeal or oropharyngeal swab were collected from each participant by mobile phlebotomists. Over a roughly two-month period, participants in the prospective study had the option of providing additional blood draws and questionnaires. Blood samples from the prospective study were shipped frozen or at room temperature prior to DNA extraction. The origin of this receptor is a woman aged 50 to 60 who had recovered from COVID-19. The sequenced sample consisted of PBMCs or T cells enriched from blood (not recorded which).

The CDR3 in this case is CASSYSSAGVYNEQFF. The nucleotide sequence reads as follows: TGTGCCAGCAGTTACTCGAGCGCGGGAGTTTACAATGAGCAGTTCTTC. The chain is made from TRBV6-5 and TRBJ2-1; TRBD2 aligns with 7 central bases. The CDR3 contains 16 residues, cysteine and phenylalanine counted. Just the 48-base CDR3 DNA is kept, in frame starting at base 1. The CDR1 and CDR2 encoded by the germline V gene are MNHEY and SVGAGI. V loses 0 bases at its end and J loses 4 bases; junction bases beyond the gene matches: 6.